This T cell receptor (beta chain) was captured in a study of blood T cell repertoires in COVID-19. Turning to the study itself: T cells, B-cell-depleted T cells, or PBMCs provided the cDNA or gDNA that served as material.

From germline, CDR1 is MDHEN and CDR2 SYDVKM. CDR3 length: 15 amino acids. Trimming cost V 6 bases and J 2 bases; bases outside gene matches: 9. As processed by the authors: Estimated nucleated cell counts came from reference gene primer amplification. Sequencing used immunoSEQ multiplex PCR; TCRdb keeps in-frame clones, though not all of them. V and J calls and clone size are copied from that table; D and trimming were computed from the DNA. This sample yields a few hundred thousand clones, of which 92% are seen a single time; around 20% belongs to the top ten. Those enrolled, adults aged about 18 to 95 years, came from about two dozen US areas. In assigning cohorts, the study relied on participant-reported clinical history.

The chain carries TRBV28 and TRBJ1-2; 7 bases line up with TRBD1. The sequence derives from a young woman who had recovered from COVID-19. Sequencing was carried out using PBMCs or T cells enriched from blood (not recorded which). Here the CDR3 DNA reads TGTGCCAGCAGCCCGCCGGGACAGATAAACTATGGCTACACCTTC. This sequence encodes CASSPPGQINYGYTF.